Sequencing of this T cell receptor beta chain was carried out in a study of T cell changes during pregnancy in multiple sclerosis. In its sample, this clone was seen once. Per germline, CDR1 SGHNT and CDR2 YYREEE (reference sequence). CDR3 length: 16 residues. J was trimmed by 4 bases and V by 4 bases; bases with no gene match: 9. The data were produced by immunoSEQ multiplex PCR, yet TCRdb's version contains in-frame clones alone and is incomplete. The top ten hold 0.35% to 0.4% of the sample, which has about 52,000 clones, roughly 92% seen once. The sequence was collected from a female donor with multiple sclerosis, enrolled in a pregnancy study. The chain recombines TRBV5-4 with TRBJ2-1, with TRBD2 matching over 9 bases. The sequencing used CD4+ T cells from peripheral blood mononuclear cells, collected before pregnancy. This chain's CDR3 is CASSAPTSGVYNEQFF. The CDR3 bases are TGTGCCAGCAGCGCCCCGACTAGCGGCGTATACAATGAGCAGTTCTTC.